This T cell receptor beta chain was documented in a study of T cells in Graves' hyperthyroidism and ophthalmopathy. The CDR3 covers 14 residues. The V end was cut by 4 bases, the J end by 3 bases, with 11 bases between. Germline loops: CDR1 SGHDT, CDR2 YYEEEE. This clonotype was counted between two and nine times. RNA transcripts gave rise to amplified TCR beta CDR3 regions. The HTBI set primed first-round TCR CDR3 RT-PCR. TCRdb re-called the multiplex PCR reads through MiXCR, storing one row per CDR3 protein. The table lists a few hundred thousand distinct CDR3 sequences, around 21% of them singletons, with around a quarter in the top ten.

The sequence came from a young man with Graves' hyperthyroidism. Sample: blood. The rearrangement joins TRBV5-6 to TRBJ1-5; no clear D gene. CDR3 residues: CASSPRAFNQPQHF. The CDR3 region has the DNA TGTGCCAGCAGCCCACGGGCCTTCAATCAGCCCCAGCATTTT.